Below, 10 T cell receptor beta chains from the same sample are listed, as sequenced in a study of T-cell memory formation after mild COVID-19. Using its own MiXCR run on the 5' RACE reads, TCRdb lists one record per CDR3 protein. The data show 150,000 to 200,000 distinct CDR3 sequences, approximately 14% seen once. Sequencing was done on a sample of PBMCs or a T cell subset sorted from them (not recorded which). Receptor source: an adult woman who had mild COVID-19 (a few samples of this study predate the infection). Cell type and time point are not known.

This clonotype was picked up a small number of times. The chain recombines TRBV7-9 with TRBJ1-2; the D gene is possibly TRBD1 (6 bases). CDR3 length: 14 amino acids. Germline V gene lookup returns CDR1 SEHNR and CDR2 FQNEAQ (reference sequence). V was trimmed by 1 base and J by 8 bases, leaving 14 bases between them. CDR3: CASSLVGQGYGYTF. The DNA for the CDR3 is TGTGCCAGCAGCTTAGTTGGTCAGGGGTACGGCTACACCTTC.

This sequence joins TRBV19 and TRBJ1-1; D is uncertain. The CDR3 runs to 14 residues. Trimming cost V 5 bases and J 4 bases, with 14 bases left between them. Per the germline V gene, CDR1 is LNHDA and CDR2 is SQIVND (reference sequence). The CDR3 here is CASSFGPWGTEAFF. The CDR3 region has the DNA TGTGCCAGTAGTTTCGGGCCTTGGGGCACTGAAGCTTTCTTT.

There are a few counts of this clonotype. This chain links TRBV29-1 with TRBJ2-3; the D is unclear. This CDR3 has 13 residues. Germline CDR1 reads SQVTM; CDR2 reads ANQGSEA. V lost 3 bases and J 6 bases, leaving 13 bases between the germline ends. The CDR3 loop is CSVEAGQADTQYF. CDR3 DNA: TGCAGCGTTGAGGCCGGCCAGGCTGATACGCAGTATTTT.

The chain combines TRBV6-5 with TRBJ1-2; 9 positions match TRBD1. Germline loops: CDR1 MNHEY, CDR2 SVGAGI. V shed 5 bases, J shed 4 bases, and the junction held 5 bases outside the gene matches. The CDR3 sequence is 14 residues long. CDR3 nucleotides: TGTGCCAGCAGTCGGGACAGGGCAGGCTATGGCTACACCTTC. Translation gives CASSRDRAGYGYTF.

This chain connects TRBV7-2 to TRBJ2-2, with D perhaps given as TRBD1 or TRBD2 (6 bases each). V gave up 7 bases and J gave up 3 bases, with 18 bases separating them. Germline CDR1 and CDR2: SGHTA and FQGNSA. The CDR3 is 16 amino acids. The DNA for the CDR3 is TGTGCCAGCACCGACTACCCGGGGGCTGACACCGGGGAGCTGTTTTTT. Its protein is CASTDYPGADTGELFF.

The chain links TRBV5-1 to TRBJ2-2; TRBD1 agrees at 8 bases. V trimming: 0 bases; J trimming: 11 bases; junction bases outside the gene matches: 6. Germline CDR1 is SGHRS and CDR2 is YFSETQ. This CDR3 spans 14 amino acids. Here the CDR3 reads CASSLVIGQGELFF. Written as DNA, the CDR3 is TGCGCCAGCAGCTTGGTCATTGGACAGGGAGAGCTGTTTTTT. The whole variable domain, remainder taken from reference TRBV5-1 and TRBJ2-2, is KAGVTQTPRYLIKTRGQQVTLSCSPISGHRSVSWYQQTPGQGLQFLFEYFSETQRNKGNFPGRFSGRQFSNSRSEMNVSTLELGDSALYLCASSLVIGQGELFFGEGSRLTVL.

The V call is TRBV24-1, the J call TRBJ2-1; TRBD2 matches at 10 bases. This CDR3 contains 17 residues. Germline assignment: CDR1 KGHDR and CDR2 SFDVKD. The ends lost 1 base at V and 2 bases at J; junction bases unmatched: 4. The CDR3 loop reads CATSDLIAGGAYNEQFF. The CDR3 region has the DNA TGTGCCACCAGTGATTTAATAGCGGGAGGTGCCTACAATGAGCAGTTCTTC.

The chain couples TRBV2 to TRBJ2-2; the D is unclear. The CDR3 is made up of 14 amino acids. V lost 4 bases, J lost 1 base, and 7 bases lay in between. Germline CDR1 is SNHLY and CDR2 is FYNNEI. The CDR3 loop is CASSVGVNTGELFF. In nucleotides, the CDR3 is TGTGCCAGCAGTGTGGGTGTGAACACCGGGGAGCTGTTTTTT.

V is TRBV20-1 and J is TRBJ2-3; D not certain. Deletions cut 5 bases from V and 4 bases from J, with 25 bases between. Germline values: CDR1 DFQATT, CDR2 SNEGSKA (reference sequence). The CDR3 sequence is 17 residues long. For the CDR3, the DNA is TGCAGTGCTCCGGTTCGGGCATCACCCTTCGGAGCAGATACGCAGTATTTT. Translated, it gives CSAPVRASPFGADTQYF.

The table lists this clonotype with many counts. The chain joins TRBV12-3 or TRBV12-4 to TRBJ2-3; 9 bases match TRBD1. The CDR3 is 15 amino acids. After removal of 3 bases from V and 1 base from J, the junction contained 2 bases not matched to a gene. Here the CDR3 DNA reads TGTGCCAGCAGTTTGTGGGACAGGGGCACAGATACGCAGTATTTT. Its protein is CASSLWDRGTDTQYF.